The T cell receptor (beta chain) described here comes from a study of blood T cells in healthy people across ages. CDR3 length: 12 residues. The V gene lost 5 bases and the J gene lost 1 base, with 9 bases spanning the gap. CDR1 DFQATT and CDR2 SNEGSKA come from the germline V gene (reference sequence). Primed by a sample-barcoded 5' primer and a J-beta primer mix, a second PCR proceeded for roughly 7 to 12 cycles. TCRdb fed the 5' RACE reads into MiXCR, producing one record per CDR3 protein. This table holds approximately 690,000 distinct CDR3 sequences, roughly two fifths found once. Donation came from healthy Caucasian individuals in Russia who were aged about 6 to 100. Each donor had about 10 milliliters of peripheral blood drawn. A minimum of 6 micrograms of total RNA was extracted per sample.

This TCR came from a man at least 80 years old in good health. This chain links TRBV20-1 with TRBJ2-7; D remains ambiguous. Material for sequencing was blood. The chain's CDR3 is CSAQGSSYEQYF. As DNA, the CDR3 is TGCAGTGCTCAAGGAAGTTCCTACGAGCAGTACTTC.